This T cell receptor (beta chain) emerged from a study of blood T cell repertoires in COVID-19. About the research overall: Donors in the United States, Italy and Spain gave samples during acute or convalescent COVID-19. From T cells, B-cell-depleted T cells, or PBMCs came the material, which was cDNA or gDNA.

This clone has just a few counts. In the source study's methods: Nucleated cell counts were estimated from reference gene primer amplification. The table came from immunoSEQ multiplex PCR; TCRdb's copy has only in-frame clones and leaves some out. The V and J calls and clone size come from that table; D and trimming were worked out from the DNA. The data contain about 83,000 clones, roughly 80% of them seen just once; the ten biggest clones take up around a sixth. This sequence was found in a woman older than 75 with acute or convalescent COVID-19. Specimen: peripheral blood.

The CDR3 coding sequence is TGTGCCAGCAGTTCCTTGGGGGGGAGGACTGAAGCTTTCTTT. Amino acid sequence: CASSSLGGRTEAFF. The chain carries TRBV27 and TRBJ1-1; maybe TRBD1 (5 bases). The CDR3 is made up of 14 amino acids. CDR1 and CDR2 (germline): MNHEY, SMNVEV (reference sequence). Trimming took off 4 bases at V and 5 bases at J, with 14 bases between the two ends.